Below, 21 T cell receptor beta chains from the same sample are listed, as sequenced in a study of OX40 agonist ivuxolimab in advanced cancers. Sequencing was performed with immunoSEQ multiplex PCR; in TCRdb, only in-frame clones are kept and a portion is missing. The repertoire holds about 59,000 clones, with around 87% as singletons. Material: CD4+ or CD8+ T cells sorted from blood, obtained in a trial of the OX40 agonist ivuxolimab. The receptor source for this set is an adult with an advanced solid tumor such as melanoma, head and neck, liver or kidney cancer.

This clone has only one observation. The genes are TRBV5-1 and TRBJ1-2, with TRBD1 matching over 8 bases. Germline lookup yields CDR1 SGHRS and CDR2 YFSETQ. The CDR3 totals 15 residues. Trimming took 0 bases from V and 4 from J; bases not matched to a gene: 5. The DNA of the CDR3 is TGCGCCAGCAGCTTGGCGGGACAGGCCTCCTATGGCTACACCTTC. Amino acids: CASSLAGQASYGYTF. The full variable domain, with the rest looked up from reference TRBV5-1 and TRBJ1-2, is KAGVTQTPRYLIKTRGQQVTLSCSPISGHRSVSWYQQTPGQGLQFLFEYFSETQRNKGNFPGRFSGRQFSNSRSEMNVSTLELGDSALYLCASSLAGQASYGYTFGSGTRLTVV.

This chain joins TRBV18 and TRBJ1-5; maybe TRBD1 (6 bases). The germline V gene has CDR1 KGHSH and CDR2 LQKENI. The V end lost 1 base, the J end lost 2 bases, and 12 bases lay between the germline ends. CDR3 length: 16 residues. The CDR3 sequence: CASSPRGGQGNQPQHF. Here the CDR3 DNA reads TGTGCCAGCTCACCACGGGGGGGGCAGGGCAATCAGCCCCAGCATTTT.

The V gene is TRBV2, the J gene TRBJ1-5, with 7 bases aligning to TRBD1. There are 12 residues in the CDR3. Trimming cost V 6 bases and J 13 bases; bases outside gene matches: 9. The germline gives CDR1 SNHLY, CDR2 FYNNEI. This CDR3 is CASSQDREGQHF. The CDR3 DNA follows: TGTGCCAGCAGCCAAGACAGGGAGGGACAGCATTTT. The entire variable domain, with the rest obtained from reference TRBV2 and TRBJ1-5, is as follows: EPEVTQTPSHQVTQMGQEVILRCVPISNHLYFYWYRQILGQKVEFLVSFYNNEISEKSEIFDDQFSVERPDGSNFTLKIRSTKLEDSAMYFCASSQDREGQHFGDGTRLSIL.

The chain links TRBV7-8 to TRBJ2-2; 9 bases line up with TRBD1. Germline assignment: CDR1 SGHVS and CDR2 FQNEAQ. Unmatched junction bases numbered 15, after V lost 5 bases and J lost 5 bases. The CDR3 has 18 residues. CDR3 protein: CASSPRDRVYSRTGELFF. The CDR3 nucleotides read TGTGCCAGCAGCCCCCGGGACAGGGTTTACAGTCGAACCGGGGAGCTGTTTTTT. The whole variable domain, filled in from reference TRBV7-8 and TRBJ2-2, reads GAGVSQSPRYKVAKRGQDVALRCDPISGHVSLFWYQQALGQGPEFLTYFQNEAQLDKSGLPSDRFFAERPEGSVSTLKIQRTQQEDSAVYLCASSPRDRVYSRTGELFFGEGSRLTVL.

The chain employs TRBV27 and TRBJ1-1; tentative D call: TRBD1 (5 bases). CDR3 length equals 16 residues. Trimming stripped 7 bases from V and 0 bases from J, with 18 bases between. Germline V gene lookup returns CDR1 MNHEY and CDR2 SMNVEV (reference sequence). In nucleotides, the CDR3 is TGTGCCAGCACTAATTTCGGACGGGGGATGAACACTGAAGCTTTCTTT. Translation gives CASTNFGRGMNTEAFF.

V is TRBV7-2 and J is TRBJ1-1, with TRBD1 identical over 8 bases. The ends lost 5 bases at V and 0 bases at J; junction bases unmatched: 8. Per germline, CDR1 SGHTA and CDR2 FQGNSA. The CDR3 sequence is 16 residues long. The CDR3 sequence is CASSRTGPLLNTEAFF. The CDR3, as DNA: TGTGCCAGCAGCCGGACAGGGCCCCTCCTGAACACTGAAGCTTTCTTT.

This clone was counted a single time. The rearrangement joins TRBV19 to TRBJ1-2, with TRBD1 identical over 11 bases. V shed 3 bases, J shed 7 bases, and the junction held 7 bases outside the gene matches. The CDR3 consists of 15 residues. CDR1 is LNHDA, CDR2 SQIVND, per germline (reference sequence). DNA of the CDR3: TGTGCCAGTAGTATCCCCCGGACAGGGGGCCTTGGCTACACCTTC. Translation: CASSIPRTGGLGYTF.

The V and J genes are TRBV11-3 and TRBJ2-2, with 8 bases matching TRBD1. The CDR3 spans 15 residues. The germline CDR1 and CDR2 sequences are SGHNT and YENEEA. Trimming at V came to 4 bases and at J to 4 bases, leaving 5 bases not matched to a gene. CDR3 amino acids: CASSSGQGRTGELFF. In DNA, the CDR3 is TGTGCCAGCAGCTCCGGACAGGGTCGCACCGGGGAGCTGTTTTTT.

The V call is TRBV28, the J call TRBJ1-1; D uncertain. Germline V gives CDR1 MDHEN, CDR2 SYDVKM. The germline V and J ends were trimmed by 5 bases and 3 bases, with 16 bases remaining between them. The CDR3 has 15 residues. The CDR3 DNA sequence: TGTGCCAGCAGTGGTTTGGACGGGAGGGACACTGAAGCTTTCTTT. It codes for CASSGLDGRDTEAFF.

This sequence joins TRBV30 and TRBJ1-2; tentative D call: TRBD1 (6 bases). The CDR3 covers 14 residues. Trimming removed 2 bases from V and 2 bases from J, with 12 bases in between. The germline gives CDR1 GTSNPN, CDR2 SVGIG (reference sequence). CDR3 protein: CAWSRVGQNYGYTF. CDR3 in DNA: TGTGCCTGGAGTCGAGTAGGACAGAACTATGGCTACACCTTC.

V is TRBV18 and J is TRBJ1-1; D gene ambiguous. In germline, CDR1 is KGHSH, CDR2 LQKENI. The CDR3 extends over 14 amino acids. V was clipped by 3 bases and J by 4 bases, with 12 bases between them. The CDR3 nucleotides are TGTGCCAGCTCACCCCGGGGTCGGGGCACTGAAGCTTTCTTT. This codes for CASSPRGRGTEAFF.

The V gene is TRBV10-3, the J gene TRBJ2-2; TRBD1 aligns across 7 bases. V dropped 9 bases and J dropped 0; count of bases not matched to a gene: 10. The CDR3 sequence is 16 residues long. Germline values: CDR1 ENHRY, CDR2 SYGVKD. The CDR3: CAMGTGARANTGELFF. The CDR3 DNA reads TGTGCCATGGGAACAGGGGCGCGAGCGAACACCGGGGAGCTGTTTTTT.

V is TRBV15 and J is TRBJ2-7; D may be TRBD1 or TRBD2 (5 bases each). This CDR3 contains 14 residues. The V gene's germline CDR1 is LNHNV and CDR2 YYDKDF (reference sequence). The V end lost 0 bases, the J end lost 8 bases, and 14 bases lay between the germline ends. As DNA, the CDR3 is TGTGCCACCAGCAGAGATAGGGAGACAGACAAGCAGTACTTC. The encoded protein is CATSRDRETDKQYF.

The sample holds one count of this clone. This rearrangement joins TRBV11-2 to TRBJ2-7, with D possibly matching TRBD2 (5 bases). The germline V gene has CDR1 SGHAT and CDR2 FQNNGV. Trimming removed 4 bases at V and 0 bases at J, with 19 bases between. The CDR3 runs to 17 residues. CDR3 residues: CASSSAGRAESSYEQYF. CDR3 DNA sequence: TGTGCCAGCAGCTCGGCCGGGCGGGCGGAAAGCTCCTACGAGCAGTACTTC.

The chain has TRBV21-1 and TRBJ1-3; TRBD1, as called in the table, went unchecked against the DNA. TRBV21-1 is a pseudogene. The CDR3 is made up of 18 amino acids. CDR3 amino acids: CASNTLDSRSSSGNTIYF. The CDR3 DNA follows: TGTGCCAGCAACACTCTGGACAGCAGGTCGAGCTCTGGAAACACCATATATTTT.

The J gene is TRBJ2-7, the V gene TRBV7-8, with D perhaps matching TRBD2 (7 bases). Trimming took 0 bases from V and 4 from J, leaving 13 bases between them. Germline CDR1 is SGHVS and CDR2 is FQNEAQ. The CDR3 extends over 15 amino acids. CDR3 bases: TGTGCCAGCAGCTTAGCGGGAGGGGGGGCATACGAGCAGTACTTC. Protein sequence: CASSLAGGGAYEQYF.

J is TRBJ2-7 and V is TRBV25-1; tentative D call: TRBD1 (6 bases). The germline CDR1 and CDR2 sequences are MGHDK and SYGVNS. Trimming pared 7 bases from V and 0 bases from J, leaving 13 bases between. CDR3 length: 14 residues. CDR3 nucleotide sequence: TGTGCCAGCACCAGGGGCCCTAGCTCCTACGAGCAGTACTTC. Protein product: CASTRGPSSYEQYF.

J is TRBJ1-1 and V is TRBV29-1; perhaps TRBD1 as D (6 bases). Germline V CDR1 and CDR2: SQVTM, ANQGSEA. Trimming took off 3 bases at V and 0 bases at J, with 14 bases between the two ends. The CDR3 loop spans 15 amino acids. CDR3 DNA: TGCAGCGTTGATAGGGGGAACGGCCTGAACACTGAAGCTTTCTTT. Its protein is CSVDRGNGLNTEAFF.

J is TRBJ2-5 and V is TRBV29-1; TRBD1 agrees at 8 bases. The J segment lost 4 bases and the V segment lost 5 bases, leaving 6 bases of the junction unmatched. The CDR3 has 13 amino acids. Per germline, CDR1 SQVTM and CDR2 ANQGSEA. CDR3 coding DNA: TGCAGCGTTCGGTCAGGGGGCAGAGAGACCCAGTACTTC. It encodes CSVRSGGRETQYF.

The V call is TRBV28, the J call TRBJ1-2, with 9 bases aligning to TRBD1. Germline trimming cut 0 bases from V and 3 bases from J; bases unmatched to any gene: 5. The CDR3 runs 16 residues. The germline V gene has CDR1 MDHEN and CDR2 SYDVKM. The CDR3 protein is CASSLWGGQGDYGYTF. The CDR3 coding sequence is TGTGCCAGCAGTTTATGGGGGGGACAGGGAGACTATGGCTACACCTTC.

The rearrangement uses TRBV6-1 and TRBJ2-2; weak D call: TRBD1 (5 bases). The germline gives CDR1 MNHNS, CDR2 SASEGT. V was cut by 6 bases and J by 3 bases, with 8 bases left in between. The CDR3 loop spans 13 amino acids. The CDR3 reads CASRDTYTGELFF. CDR3 in DNA: TGTGCCAGCAGGGACACATACACCGGGGAGCTGTTTTTT.